This T cell receptor (beta chain) was sequenced in a study of T cells in Graves' hyperthyroidism and ophthalmopathy. Overall study: At the time of initial diagnosis and before any treatment, peripheral blood was collected.

In its sample, this clonotype was seen many times. Its antigen is unidentified. The CDR3 contains 14 residues. The germline gives CDR1 MDHEN, CDR2 SYDVKM. V dropped 1 base and J dropped 2 bases, with 3 bases sitting between them. Study results and limitations: A 13 V-J signature model discriminated ophthalmopathy versus stable hyperthyroidism.

Disease duration under 2 months; hyperthyroidism patients were aged 18 to 65. PBMCs were obtained from under 13 ml fresh peripheral blood. RNA transcripts served as the template for amplifying TCR beta CDR3 regions. Researchers ran a first-round RT-PCR on the TCR CDR3 using the HTBI primer set. TCRdb independently ran MiXCR on the multiplex PCR reads; one entry per CDR3 protein. Here the sample spans over 500,000 distinct CDR3 sequences, 14% being singletons. V usage is TRBV28 and J usage is TRBJ2-6; D remains unclear. Sequencing input: blood. This clonotype originated in a woman aged 40 to 49 with Graves' hyperthyroidism. The CDR3 protein is CASSLSAGANVLTF. CDR3 nucleotide sequence: TGTGCCAGCAGTTTATCAGCTGGGGCCAACGTCCTGACTTTC. Using reference TRBV28 and TRBJ2-6 for the parts outside the CDR3, the full variable domain is DVKVTQSSRYLVKRTGEKVFLECVQDMDHENMFWYRQDPGLGLRLIYFSYDVKMKEKGDIPEGYSVSREKKERFSLILESASTNQTSMYLCASSLSAGANVLTFGAGSRLTVL.